This TCR beta chain was sequenced for a study of PD-1 blockade in classical Hodgkin lymphoma. General study points: A reduction in baseline TCR diversity was reportedly seen in newly diagnosed patients relative to healthy donors. Any patient who commenced nivolumab under 1 year after ASCT was excluded.

Sample time point: cycle 4 day 1 (C4D1), after more than five weeks of nivolumab. Brentuximab vedotin exposure varied among the patients, all of whom had relapsed after autologous stem cell transplantation. Magnetic negative selection of thawed PBMCs was the method by which CD4+ T cells were purified. Best overall response was complete response, partial response or progressive disease in these relapsed/refractory classical Hodgkin lymphoma patients. About this clone itself: The antigen remains unidentified.

This CDR3 is built from 17 residues. CDR1 is SGHAT and CDR2 is FQNNGV in the germline V gene. V lost 5 bases and J lost 5; bases outside the gene matches: 16. Here immunoSEQ multiplex PCR was the method, and the copy in TCRdb shows in-frame clones only, minus some. The sample holds 25,000 to 35,000 clones; approximately 85% are singletons and the top ten take 2.4%. The clonotype originates from a human donor with classical Hodgkin lymphoma. Here the sequenced sample was CD4+ T cells from blood, taken before the fourth cycle of nivolumab. The gene calls are TRBV11-2 and TRBJ1-1; 8 bases map to TRBD1. The CDR3 DNA reads as TGTGCCAGCAGCCACCCGGGGGGGCAGGGGGCGGGTACTGAAGCTTTCTTT. Its protein product is CASSHPGGQGAGTEAFF.